This T cell receptor (beta chain) emerged from a study of T cell responses to AZD1222 COVID-19 vaccine. Some clones are missing from TCRdb's copy, which holds only in-frame ones; the method was immunoSEQ multiplex PCR. The sample yields more than 95,000 clones, roughly nine tenths seen once. Here the sequenced sample was peripheral blood, taken on day 0 of AZD1222 vaccination. This TCR came from an adult in good health.

CDR3 protein: CASRDGGSNQPQHF. The CDR3 DNA follows: TGTGCCAGCAGGGACGGGGGGAGCAATCAGCCCCAGCATTTT. The chain is built from TRBV2 and TRBJ1-5, with a weak D call TRBD1 (5 bases). V lost 6 bases, J lost 1 base, and 10 bases lay in between. The CDR3 sequence is 14 residues long. Per germline, CDR1 SNHLY and CDR2 FYNNEI. The whole variable domain, filled in from reference TRBV2 and TRBJ1-5, reads EPEVTQTPSHQVTQMGQEVILRCVPISNHLYFYWYRQILGQKVEFLVSFYNNEISEKSEIFDDQFSVERPDGSNFTLKIRSTKLEDSAMYFCASRDGGSNQPQHFGDGTRLSIL.